The rows below give T cell receptor beta chains drawn from one sample of a study of T cells after yellow fever vaccination. Each CDR3 protein is one row after TCRdb ran MiXCR on the 5' RACE reads. The table shows about 630,000 distinct CDR3 sequences, with 10% to 15% occurring only once. The specimen comprised PBMCs, sampled on the day of the yellow fever booster vaccination. These receptors originate from a man under 40 who received the YFV17D yellow fever vaccine. Each CDR3 is given with its conserved first and last residue. D genes are given only for firm matches. A clone size is listed for some rows: how often the clone was seen (once, few, many), or a class if it is expanded.

J gene	CDR3 length	clone size	V gene	D gene	CDR3 DNA	CDR3 protein
TRBJ2-1	16	few	TRBV6-5	TRBD2	TGTGCCAGCAGTTCAGCCGGGACTAGCGGGAGGGGGGTGCAGTTCTTC	CASSSAGTSGRGVQFF
TRBJ2-1	14	many	TRBV7-6	-	TGTGCCAGCAGCTCAGTGGAGGGTGGCAATGAGCAGTTCTTC	CASSSVEGGNEQFF
TRBJ1-6	16	few	TRBV5-1	-	TGCGCCAGCAGCCCGGCCGGAGGAGCGAGCAATTCACCCCTCCACTTT	CASSPAGGASNSPLHF
TRBJ2-5	12	many	TRBV20-1	-	TGCAGTGTGGGCGCGGTATCAGAGACCCAGTACTTC	CSVGAVSETQYF
TRBJ1-5	13	-	TRBV7-2	-	TGTGCCAGCAGCTACCGGGAGGATCAGCCCCAGCATTTT	CASSYREDQPQHF
TRBJ2-3	14	few	TRBV6-5	-	TGTGCCAGCAGTTACGGGCGGGGAGACGGTACGCAGTATTTT	CASSYGRGDGTQYF
TRBJ2-1	15	few	TRBV18	TRBD2	TGTGCCAGCTCAACAAGGACTAGCGGGCCCAATGAGCAGTTCTTC	CASSTRTSGPNEQFF
TRBJ2-3	17	-	TRBV19	-	TGTGCCACCGCATCGAGTAAGGGGGTAGCCTTTTCGGATACGCAGTATTTT	CATASSKGVAFSDTQYF
TRBJ2-2	16	few	TRBV7-2	-	TGTGCCAGCAGCTCCCGGACTACCTCGAACACCGGGGAGCTGTTTTTT	CASSSRTTSNTGELFF
TRBJ2-7	16	-	TRBV14	TRBD2	TGTGCCAGCAGCCAAGTGACTAGCGGGGCCTCCTACGAGCAGTACTTC	CASSQVTSGASYEQYF
TRBJ2-3	14	-	TRBV6-2/TRBV6-3	-	TGTGCCAGCACCTTCAGGACAAGCACAGATACGCAGTATTTT	CASTFRTSTDTQYF
TRBJ2-3	14	-	TRBV28	-	TGTGCCAGCAGTCTCCGTCACAGGGCGGATACGCAGTATTTT	CASSLRHRADTQYF
TRBJ2-7	12	few	TRBV20-1	-	TGCAGTGCTAGATCTCTGAACTACGAGCAGTACTTC	CSARSLNYEQYF
TRBJ2-4	16	few	TRBV29-1	-	TGCAGCGCTTTCGGGCGGGGGCGAAGAGGAGTAGACATTCAGTACTTC	CSAFGRGRRGVDIQYF
TRBJ1-4	11	-	TRBV20-1	-	TGCAGTGCTAGAGATTTCGGAAAACTGTTTTTT	CSARDFGKLFF
TRBJ2-7	15	few	TRBV7-2	-	TGTGCCAGCAGCTTAGGGGCAGGGAGTCTGTACGAGCAGTACTTC	CASSLGAGSLYEQYF
TRBJ2-1	11	few	TRBV7-2	-	TGTGCCAGCAGGTCCGACAATGAGCAGTTCTTC	CASRSDNEQFF
TRBJ2-7	14	few	TRBV4-1	-	TGCGCCAGCAGCCAAGAGGCAGGGAGGTACGAGCAGTACTTC	CASSQEAGRYEQYF
TRBJ2-1	17	-	TRBV4-3	-	TGCGCCAGCAGCCAAGATCTATCGGGCCCTCCTTACAATGAGCAGTTCTTC	CASSQDLSGPPYNEQFF
TRBJ2-1	15	-	TRBV7-9	TRBD1	TGTGCCAGCAGCTTAGCTGGACAGGGTAAACATGAGCAGTTCTTC	CASSLAGQGKHEQFF
TRBJ2-7	17	few	TRBV5-1	TRBD2	TGCGCCAGCAGTTTAGCGGGAGTTGCGGGAAGATATTACGAGCAGTACTTC	CASSLAGVAGRYYEQYF
TRBJ2-5	16	few	TRBV7-8	TRBD2	TGTGCCAGCAGCTTCTTGGCGGGAGGGCCGGAGGAGACCCAGTACTTC	CASSFLAGGPEETQYF
TRBJ2-1	14	many	TRBV7-9	-	TGTGCCAGCAGCTGGCCCCGGGGGCTAGATGAGCAGTTCTTC	CASSWPRGLDEQFF
TRBJ2-6	16	few	TRBV6-1	-	TGTGCCAGCAGCCCCTACGTGGGATCTGGGGCCAACGTCCTGACTTTC	CASSPYVGSGANVLTF
TRBJ2-1	15	-	TRBV4-2	TRBD2	TGTGCCAGCAGCTCCCGACTAGCGGGCCTTAATGAGCAGTTCTTC	CASSSRLAGLNEQFF
TRBJ2-1	14	few	TRBV10-3	-	TGTGCCATCAGTGACCCCTACGGGGGTAATGAGCAGTTCTTC	CAISDPYGGNEQFF
TRBJ2-6	16	-	TRBV12-3/TRBV12-4	-	TGTGCCAGCAGTTTATCCTCGGTCTCTGGGGCCAACGTCCTGACTTTC	CASSLSSVSGANVLTF
TRBJ2-3	16	-	TRBV21-1	-	TGTGCCAGCAGCAAGTGTTGTCAGGGAAGGACAGATACGCAGTATTTT	CASSKCCQGRTDTQYF
TRBJ2-7	15	-	TRBV4-3	-	TGCGCCAGCAGCCAAGCGATTACCAATCCCTACGAGCAGTACTTC	CASSQAITNPYEQYF
TRBJ2-2	16	-	TRBV9	-	TGTGCCAGCAGCGGCTACCCCCCGGGGGACACCGGGGAGCTGTTTTTT	CASSGYPPGDTGELFF
TRBJ2-7	14	few	TRBV28	-	TGTGCCAGCAGTTCCCCCCCCACTTCCGACGAGCAGTACTTC	CASSSPPTSDEQYF
TRBJ2-3	15	few	TRBV7-2	-	TGTGCCAGCAGCTTAGGCGGCACGGGCGCAGATACGCAGTATTTT	CASSLGGTGADTQYF
TRBJ2-7	14	many	TRBV7-2	-	TGTGCCAGCAGCTTGACAGGATTTACCTACGAGCAGTACTTC	CASSLTGFTYEQYF
TRBJ2-3	14	-	TRBV10-3	-	TGTGCCATCAGTGAGGCCCCGGGGACAGATACGCAGTATTTT	CAISEAPGTDTQYF
TRBJ2-1	15	few	TRBV12-5	TRBD1	TGTGCTAGTGGTCCCCCGGGACAGGGGAGGAATGAGCAGTTCTTC	CASGPPGQGRNEQFF
TRBJ2-1	14	many	TRBV7-6	-	TGTGCCAGCAGCCCAAGCGGCACTTACAATGAGCAGTTCTTC	CASSPSGTYNEQFF
TRBJ2-1	13	-	TRBV12-5	-	TGTGCTAGTGGTTCAGCGACGGGCCCTCCTCCGTTCTTC	CASGSATGPPPFF
TRBJ1-5	13	few	TRBV12-3/TRBV12-4	-	TGTGCCAGCTGCTCAGGACCCAATCAGCCCCAGCATTTT	CASCSGPNQPQHF
TRBJ2-7	15	-	TRBV6-2/TRBV6-3	TRBD1	TGTGCCAGCAGCGACGCCCAGGGGGCACTAGCTCGGCAGTACTTC	CASSDAQGALARQYF
TRBJ2-7	16	few	TRBV5-6	TRBD2	TGTGCCAGCAGCAAATCCTCTAGCGGGACTGCCTACGAGCAGTACTTC	CASSKSSSGTAYEQYF
TRBJ2-5	15	few	TRBV7-8	TRBD1	TGTGCCAGCAGCCGATGGGACAGGGCGTCTGAGACCCAGTACTTC	CASSRWDRASETQYF
TRBJ2-3	15	few	TRBV7-9	TRBD2	TGTGCCAGCAGCTTATCTAGCGGACTCACAGATACGCAGTATTTT	CASSLSSGLTDTQYF
TRBJ2-7	12	few	TRBV2	-	TGTGCCAGCACCCCGGGAACGTACGAGCAGTACTTC	CASTPGTYEQYF
TRBJ2-1	11	many	TRBV7-9	-	TGTGCCAGCAGCCCCGGACTTGAGCAGTTCTTC	CASSPGLEQFF
TRBJ2-1	15	-	TRBV5-5	TRBD1	TGTGCCAGCAGGCAAGGACAGGGGGCATACAATGAGCAGTTCTTC	CASRQGQGAYNEQFF